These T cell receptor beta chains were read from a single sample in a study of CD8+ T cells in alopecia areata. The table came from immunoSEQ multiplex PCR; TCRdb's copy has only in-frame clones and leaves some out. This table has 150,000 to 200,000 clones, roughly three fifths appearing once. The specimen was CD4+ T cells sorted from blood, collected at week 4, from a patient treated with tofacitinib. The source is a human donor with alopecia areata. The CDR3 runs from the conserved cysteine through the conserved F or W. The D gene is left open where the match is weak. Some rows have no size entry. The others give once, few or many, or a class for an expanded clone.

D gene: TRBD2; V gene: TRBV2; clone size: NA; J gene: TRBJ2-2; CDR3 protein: CASSARGIAGANTGELFF; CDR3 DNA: TGTGCCAGCAGTGCCCGGGGAATAGCGGGGGCAAACACCGGGGAGCTGTTTTTT
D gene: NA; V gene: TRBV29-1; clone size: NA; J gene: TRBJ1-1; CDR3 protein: CSVNPSGTLNTEAFF; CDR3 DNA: TGCAGCGTCAACCCCTCGGGCACCTTGAACACTGAAGCTTTCTTT
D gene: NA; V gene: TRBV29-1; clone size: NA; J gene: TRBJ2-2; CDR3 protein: CSVGVSVNTGELFF; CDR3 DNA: TGCAGCGTTGGGGTCTCCGTGAACACCGGGGAGCTGTTTTTT
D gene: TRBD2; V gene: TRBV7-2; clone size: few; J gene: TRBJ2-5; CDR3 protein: CASSPGLAGGQETQYF; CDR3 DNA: TGTGCCAGCAGTCCGGGACTAGCGGGGGGCCAAGAGACCCAGTACTTC
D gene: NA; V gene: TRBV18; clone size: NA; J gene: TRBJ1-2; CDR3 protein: CASSPPRQGSYGYTF; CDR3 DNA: TGTGCCAGCTCACCACCGAGGCAGGGGAGCTATGGCTACACCTTC
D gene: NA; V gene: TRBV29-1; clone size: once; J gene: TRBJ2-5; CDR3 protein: CSADKQQETQYF; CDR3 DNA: TGCAGCGCGGACAAACAGCAAGAGACCCAGTACTTC
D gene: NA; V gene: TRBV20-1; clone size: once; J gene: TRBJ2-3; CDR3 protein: CSARARDTQYF; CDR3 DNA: TGCAGTGCTAGGGCACGAGATACGCAGTATTTT
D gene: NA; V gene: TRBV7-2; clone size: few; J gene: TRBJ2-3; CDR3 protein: CASSVRPPSPPYF; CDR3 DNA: TGTGCCAGCAGCGTGCGCCCTCCCTCACCCCCGTATTTT
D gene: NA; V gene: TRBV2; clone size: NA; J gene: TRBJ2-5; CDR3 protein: CASSESREETQYF; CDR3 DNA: TGTGCCAGCAGTGAGTCTAGGGAAGAGACCCAGTACTTC
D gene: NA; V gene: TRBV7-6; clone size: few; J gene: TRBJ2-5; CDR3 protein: CASSLQPGETQYF; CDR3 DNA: TGTGCCAGCAGCCTACAGCCAGGGGAGACCCAGTACTTC
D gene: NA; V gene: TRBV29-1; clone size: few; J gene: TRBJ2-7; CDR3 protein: CSVETGEEQYF; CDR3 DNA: TGCAGCGTTGAAACCGGAGAGGAGCAGTACTTC
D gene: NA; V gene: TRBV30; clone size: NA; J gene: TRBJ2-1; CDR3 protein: CAWKGGYNEQFF; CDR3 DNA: TGTGCCTGGAAGGGGGGGTACAATGAGCAGTTCTTC
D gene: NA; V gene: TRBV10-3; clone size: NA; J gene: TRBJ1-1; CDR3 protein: CAISEPSGSNTEAFF; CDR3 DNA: TGTGCCATCAGTGAGCCATCAGGGTCGAACACTGAAGCTTTCTTT
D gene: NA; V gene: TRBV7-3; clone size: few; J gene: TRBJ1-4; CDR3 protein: CASSSTGADGEKLFF; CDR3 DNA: TGTGCCAGCAGCTCCACGGGAGCCGACGGAGAAAAACTGTTTTTT
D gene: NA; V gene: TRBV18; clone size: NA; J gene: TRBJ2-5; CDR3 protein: CASSPPLTGQETQYF; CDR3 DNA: TGTGCCAGCTCACCACCGTTGACAGGCCAAGAGACCCAGTACTTC
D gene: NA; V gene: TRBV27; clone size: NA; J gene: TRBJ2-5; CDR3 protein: CASSLWPPGNAQETQYF; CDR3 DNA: TGTGCCAGCAGTTTATGGCCCCCGGGGAATGCGCAAGAGACCCAGTACTTC
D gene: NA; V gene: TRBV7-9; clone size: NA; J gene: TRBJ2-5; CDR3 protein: CASSNRETQYF; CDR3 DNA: TGTGCCAGCAGCAACAGAGAGACCCAGTACTTC
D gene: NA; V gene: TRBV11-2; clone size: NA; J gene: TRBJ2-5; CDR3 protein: CASSPRGWETQYF; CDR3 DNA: TGTGCCAGCAGCCCGCGGGGTTGGGAGACCCAGTACTTC
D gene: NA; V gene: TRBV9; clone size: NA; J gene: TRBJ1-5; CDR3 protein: CASSVEPLNQPQHF; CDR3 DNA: TGTGCCAGCAGCGTAGAGCCCCTTAATCAGCCCCAGCATTTT
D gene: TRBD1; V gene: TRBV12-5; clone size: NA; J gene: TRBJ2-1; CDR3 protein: CASGLSGGPYNEQFF; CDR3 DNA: TGTGCTAGTGGTTTATCAGGGGGACCGTACAATGAGCAGTTCTTC
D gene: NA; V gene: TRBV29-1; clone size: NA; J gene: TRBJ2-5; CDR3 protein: CSVEGLGETQYF; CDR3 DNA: TGCAGCGTTGAAGGGTTGGGAGAGACCCAGTACTTC
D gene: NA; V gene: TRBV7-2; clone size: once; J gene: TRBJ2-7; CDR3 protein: CASSLETYYEQYF; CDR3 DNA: TGTGCCAGCAGCTTAGAAACTTACTACGAGCAGTACTTC
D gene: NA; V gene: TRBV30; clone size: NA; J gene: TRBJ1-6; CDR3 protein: CAWRGDDNSPLHF; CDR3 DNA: TGTGCCTGGAGAGGTGACGATAATTCACCCCTCCACTTT
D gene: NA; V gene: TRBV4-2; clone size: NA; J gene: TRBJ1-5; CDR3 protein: CASSGEGIDQPQHF; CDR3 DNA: TGTGCCAGCTCCGGGGAGGGAATTGACCAGCCCCAGCATTTT
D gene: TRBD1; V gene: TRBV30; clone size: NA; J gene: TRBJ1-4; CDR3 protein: CAWRIGDSNEKLFF; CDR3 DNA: TGTGCCTGGAGAATCGGGGACAGTAATGAAAAACTGTTTTTT
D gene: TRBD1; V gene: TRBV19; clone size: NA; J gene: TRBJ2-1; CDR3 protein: CASSQRGPGTYNEQFF; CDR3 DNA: TGTGCCAGTAGTCAAAGGGGGCCAGGGACCTACAATGAGCAGTTCTTC
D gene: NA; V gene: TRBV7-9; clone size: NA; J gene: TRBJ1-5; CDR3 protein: CASSLLGSQPQHF; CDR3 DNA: TGTGCCAGCAGCTTATTGGGAAGTCAGCCCCAGCATTTT
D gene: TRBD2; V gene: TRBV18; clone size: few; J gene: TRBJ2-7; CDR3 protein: CASSPPLAGAYEQYF; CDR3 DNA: TGTGCCAGCTCACCACCCCTAGCGGGGGCCTACGAGCAGTACTTC
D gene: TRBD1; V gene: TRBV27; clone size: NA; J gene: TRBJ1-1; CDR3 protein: CASSAGGRTEAFF; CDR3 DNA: TGTGCCAGCAGTGCAGGGGGCCGTACTGAAGCTTTCTTT
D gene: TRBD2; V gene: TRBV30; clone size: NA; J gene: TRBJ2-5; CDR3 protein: CAWSVGLVRLGTQYF; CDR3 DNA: TGTGCCTGGAGTGTCGGACTAGTCCGCCTCGGGACCCAGTACTTC
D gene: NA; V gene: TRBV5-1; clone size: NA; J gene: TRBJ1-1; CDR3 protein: CASSHGSTGTEAFF; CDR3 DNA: TGCGCCAGCAGCCACGGTTCCACGGGCACTGAAGCTTTCTTT
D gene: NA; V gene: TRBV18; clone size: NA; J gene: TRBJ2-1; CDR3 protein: CASSPDRPNEQFF; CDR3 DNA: TGTGCCAGCTCACCTGACAGACCCAATGAGCAGTTCTTC
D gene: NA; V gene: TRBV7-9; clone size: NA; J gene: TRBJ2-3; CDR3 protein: CASSLEVDTQYF; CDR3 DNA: TGTGCCAGCAGCTTAGAAGTAGATACGCAGTATTTT
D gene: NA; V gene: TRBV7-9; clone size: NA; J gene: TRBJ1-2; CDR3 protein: CASSPRQPGYTF; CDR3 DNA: TGTGCCAGCAGCCCTCGGCAACCTGGCTACACCTTC
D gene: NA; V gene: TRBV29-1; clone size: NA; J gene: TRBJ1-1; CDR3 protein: CSSLTGLNTEAFF; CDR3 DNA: TGCAGCAGCTTGACAGGCTTAAACACTGAAGCTTTCTTT
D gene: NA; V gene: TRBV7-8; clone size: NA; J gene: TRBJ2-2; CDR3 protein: CASRTHRGPNTGELFF; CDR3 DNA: TGTGCCAGCAGAACCCACCGCGGACCGAACACCGGGGAGCTGTTTTTT
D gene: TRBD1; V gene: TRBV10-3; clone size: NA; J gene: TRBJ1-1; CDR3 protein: CAIRNTGGNQLTEAFF; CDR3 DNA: TGTGCCATCAGAAATACAGGGGGCAACCAACTCACTGAAGCTTTCTTT
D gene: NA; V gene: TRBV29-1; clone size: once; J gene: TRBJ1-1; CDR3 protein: CSVGGGRRVKNTEAFF; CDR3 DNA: TGCAGCGTTGGCGGGGGGAGGAGAGTAAAGAACACTGAAGCTTTCTTT
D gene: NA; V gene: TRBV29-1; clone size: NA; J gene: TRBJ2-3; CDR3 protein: CSVVGLSTDTQYF; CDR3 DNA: TGCAGCGTGGTTGGGCTTAGCACAGATACGCAGTATTTT
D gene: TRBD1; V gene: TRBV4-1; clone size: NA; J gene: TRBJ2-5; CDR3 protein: CASSRRYGIGTGMPGLQETQYF; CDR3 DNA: TGCGCCAGCAGTCGAAGATATGGGATAGGGACAGGTATGCCGGGACTTCAAGAGACCCAGTACTTC
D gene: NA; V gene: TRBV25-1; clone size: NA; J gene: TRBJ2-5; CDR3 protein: CASRGDSTYEETQYF; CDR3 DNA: TGTGCCAGCAGGGGGGACTCTACTTATGAGGAGACCCAGTACTTC
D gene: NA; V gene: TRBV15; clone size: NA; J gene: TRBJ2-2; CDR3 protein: CATSSYLNTGELFF; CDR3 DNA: TGTGCCACCAGCTCCTACTTGAACACCGGGGAGCTGTTTTTT
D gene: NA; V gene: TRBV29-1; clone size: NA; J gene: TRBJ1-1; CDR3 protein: CSVEGTVMNTEAFF; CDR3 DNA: TGCAGCGTTGAAGGGACAGTGATGAACACTGAAGCTTTCTTT
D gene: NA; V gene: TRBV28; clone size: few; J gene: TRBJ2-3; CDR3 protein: CASSPRDKTDTQYF; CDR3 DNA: TGTGCCAGCAGTCCCCGGGACAAAACAGATACGCAGTATTTT
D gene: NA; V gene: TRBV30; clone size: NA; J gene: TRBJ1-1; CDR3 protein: CAWRGDSDLREAFF; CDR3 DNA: TGTGCCTGGAGGGGCGACAGTGACTTACGTGAAGCTTTCTTT
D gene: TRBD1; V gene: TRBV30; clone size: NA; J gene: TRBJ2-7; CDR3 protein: CAWRSRDRTYEQYF; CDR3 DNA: TGTGCCTGGAGGAGTAGGGACAGGACCTACGAGCAGTACTTC
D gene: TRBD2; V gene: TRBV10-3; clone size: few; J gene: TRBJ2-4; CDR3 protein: CAISNTASGGLAKNIQYF; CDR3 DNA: TGTGCCATCAGTAACACCGCTAGCGGGGGACTAGCCAAAAACATTCAGTACTTC
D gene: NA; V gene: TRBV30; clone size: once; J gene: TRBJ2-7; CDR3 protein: CAWKEGPHYEQYF; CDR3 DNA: TGTGCCTGGAAGGAGGGGCCGCACTACGAGCAGTACTTC
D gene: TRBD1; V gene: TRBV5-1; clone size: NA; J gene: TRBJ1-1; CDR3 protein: CASSVTGAHTEAFF; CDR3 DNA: TGCGCCAGCAGCGTGACAGGGGCACACACTGAAGCTTTCTTT
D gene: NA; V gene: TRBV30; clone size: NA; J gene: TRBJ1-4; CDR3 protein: CAWQDRTNEKLFF; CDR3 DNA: TGTGCCTGGCAAGACAGAACTAATGAAAAACTGTTTTTT
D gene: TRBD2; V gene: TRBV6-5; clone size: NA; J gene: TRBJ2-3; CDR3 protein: CASKPRLAGPDTQYF; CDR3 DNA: TGTGCCAGCAAGCCTCGCCTAGCGGGGCCAGATACGCAGTATTTT
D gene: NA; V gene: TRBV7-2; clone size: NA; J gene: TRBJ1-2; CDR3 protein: CASRPVGGGGYTF; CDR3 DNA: TGTGCCAGCAGACCCGTGGGGGGTGGCGGCTACACCTTC
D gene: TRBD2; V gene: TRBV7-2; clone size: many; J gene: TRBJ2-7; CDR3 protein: CASSLERGGGEQYF; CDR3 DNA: TGTGCCAGCAGCTTAGAGCGGGGGGGCGGTGAGCAGTACTTC
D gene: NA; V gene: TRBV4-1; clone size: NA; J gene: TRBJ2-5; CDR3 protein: CASSQQQLIQETQYF; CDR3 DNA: TGCGCCAGCAGCCAACAACAACTGATACAAGAGACCCAGTACTTC